This T cell receptor beta chain originates from a study of T cell repertoires in cytomegalovirus infection. Study information: As its CMV epitopes, the study selected recently identified HLA-C-restricted and well-studied HLA-B-restricted targets. Public signatures in TCR beta pointed to CMV infection and matching HLA type. Study results and limitations: HLA-C-restricted CMV-specific TCR beta clonotypes prevailed in the ex vivo response.

The CDR3 has 15 amino acids. V shed 4 bases and J 8 bases; nucleotides not matched to a gene: 9. CDR1 and CDR2 (germline): SEHNR, FQNEAQ (reference sequence). TCRdb re-derived calls from the reads in MiXCR, one entry per CDR3 protein. The profile shows about half a million distinct CDR3 sequences, more than 30% of them singletons. The table lists this clonotype with a few counts. The antigen is undetermined. This clonotype originated in a human donor in good health (CMV status not recorded). Some clones in this sample may be carry-over from other donors' samples. The V gene is TRBV7-9, the J gene TRBJ2-1; TRBD2 aligns across 9 bases. The sequencing used cultured PBMCs, collected from culture after CMV antigen stimulation. The CDR3 DNA sequence: TGTGCCAGCAGCTCCTCGGCGGGAGGGCCGTATGAGCAGTTCTTC. This translates into CASSSSAGGPYEQFF.